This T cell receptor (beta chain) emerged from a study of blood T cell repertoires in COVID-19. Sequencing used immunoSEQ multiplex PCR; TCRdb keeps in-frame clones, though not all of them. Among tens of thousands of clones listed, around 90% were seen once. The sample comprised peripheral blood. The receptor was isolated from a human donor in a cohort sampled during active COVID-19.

Here the CDR3 DNA reads TGTGCCAGCTCACCACAAGGACAAAACACTGAAGCTTTCTTT. Translating gives CASSPQGQNTEAFF. This sequence joins TRBV18 and TRBJ1-1, with D possibly TRBD1 on 5 matching bases. This CDR3 is built from 14 residues. Germline CDR1 is KGHSH and CDR2 is LQKENI. Trimming took off 1 base at V and 2 bases at J, with 8 bases between the two ends.